This entry is about one T cell receptor (beta chain). Measured with immunoSEQ multiplex PCR; TCRdb has only the in-frame clones, and not every one. There are over 250,000 clones in the sample; approximately 90% occur only once, and around 2% lies in the top ten. The source of the sample is a study of blood T cell repertoires in COVID-19. Study context: Cohort 3 recovered donors had two negative PCRs, clearance, or symptom resolution.

The CDR3 covers 12 residues. V was cut by 1 base and J by 8 bases, with 6 bases left in between. The germline V gene encodes CDR1 LGHDT and CDR2 YNNKEL (reference sequence). Sequenced input: PBMCs or T cells enriched from blood (not recorded which). The chain is built from TRBV3-1 (or the pseudogene TRBV3-2) and TRBJ2-1; D gene uncertain. This TCR was sampled from a woman aged 55-70 years in a cohort exposed to, infected with or recovered from COVID-19 (not recorded which). In DNA, the CDR3 is TGTGCCAGCAGCCAAGTGGAGCATGAGCAGTTCTTC. Translation gives CASSQVEHEQFF.